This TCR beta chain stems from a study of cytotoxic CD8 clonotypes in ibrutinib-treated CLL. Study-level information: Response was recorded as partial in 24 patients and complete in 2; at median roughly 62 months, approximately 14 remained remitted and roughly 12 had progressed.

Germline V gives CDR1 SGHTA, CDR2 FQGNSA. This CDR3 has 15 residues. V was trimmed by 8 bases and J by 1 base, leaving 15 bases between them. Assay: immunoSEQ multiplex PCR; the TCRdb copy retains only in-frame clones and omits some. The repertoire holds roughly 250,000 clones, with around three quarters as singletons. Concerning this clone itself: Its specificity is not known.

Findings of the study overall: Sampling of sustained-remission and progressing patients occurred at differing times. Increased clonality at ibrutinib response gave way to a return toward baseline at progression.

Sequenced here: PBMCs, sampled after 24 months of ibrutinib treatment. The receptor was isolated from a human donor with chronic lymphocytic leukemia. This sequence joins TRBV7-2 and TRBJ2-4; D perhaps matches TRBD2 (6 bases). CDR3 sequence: CASGMREEAKNIQYF. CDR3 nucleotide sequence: TGTGCCAGCGGAATGAGGGAGGAGGCCAAAAACATTCAGTACTTC.